This T cell receptor beta chain was profiled in a study of PD-1 blockade in classical Hodgkin lymphoma. The study, taken as a whole, reports: The study found complete responders had baseline diversity similar to newly diagnosed patients.

Of note for this clone: Its matching antigen is unknown.

Each patient's relapse followed autologous stem cell transplantation, and brentuximab vedotin exposure varied. This CDR3 spans 17 amino acids. The V end was cut by 1 base, the J end by 7 bases, with 20 bases between. Germline V gives CDR1 LGHNA, CDR2 YNFKEQ. Generated by immunoSEQ multiplex PCR, the TCRdb table keeps only in-frame clones and is missing some. The table has over 10,000 clones, around 92% seen once. Sequenced here: peripheral blood mononuclear cells (PBMCs), sampled at baseline. The source of this sequence is a human donor with classical Hodgkin lymphoma. This chain links TRBV4-2 with TRBJ1-3; D remains ambiguous. CDR3 residues: CASSQGDSEEGWNTIYF. CDR3 DNA sequence: TGTGCCAGCAGCCAAGGTGATAGTGAGGAGGGTTGGAACACCATATATTTT.